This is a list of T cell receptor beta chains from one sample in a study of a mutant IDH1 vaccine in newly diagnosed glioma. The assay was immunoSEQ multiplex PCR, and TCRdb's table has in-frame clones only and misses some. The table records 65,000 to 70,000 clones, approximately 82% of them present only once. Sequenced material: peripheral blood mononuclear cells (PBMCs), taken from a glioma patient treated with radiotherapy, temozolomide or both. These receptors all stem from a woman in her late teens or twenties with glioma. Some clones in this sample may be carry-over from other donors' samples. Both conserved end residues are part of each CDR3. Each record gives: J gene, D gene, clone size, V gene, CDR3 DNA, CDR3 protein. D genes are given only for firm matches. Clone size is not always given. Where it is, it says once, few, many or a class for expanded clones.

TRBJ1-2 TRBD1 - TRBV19 TGTGCCAGTAGTGACAGGGCGAGGGATGGCTACACCTTC CASSDRARDGYTF
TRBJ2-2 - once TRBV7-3 TGTGCCAGCAGACCCGGGCAATACGGGGAGCTGTTTTTT CASRPGQYGELFF
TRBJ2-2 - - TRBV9 TGTGCCAGCAGCGTCCCCAGGGACATAGAGAACACCGGGGAGCTGTTTTTT CASSVPRDIENTGELFF
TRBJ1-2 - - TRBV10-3 TGTGCCATCAGTGAGCAGACCGCTAATGGATATGGCTACACCTTC CAISEQTANGYGYTF
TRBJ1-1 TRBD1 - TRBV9 TGTGCCAGCAGCGTAGAGGACACAGGGGGAGTAGCTTTCTTT CASSVEDTGGVAFF
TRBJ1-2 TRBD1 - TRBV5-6 TGTGCCAGCAGCTTCCTAGGACAGGGCGACTATGGCTACACCTTC CASSFLGQGDYGYTF
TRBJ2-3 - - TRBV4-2 TGTGCCAGCAGCTCAATGGGCTCGAACACAGATACGCAGTATTTT CASSSMGSNTDTQYF
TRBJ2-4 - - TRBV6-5 TGTGCCAGCAGTTTACAGGGTAAAGACATTCAGTACTTC CASSLQGKDIQYF
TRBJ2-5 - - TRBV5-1 TGCGCCAGCAGCTCTACACCGGGACCCCCACGGGAGGAGACCCAGTACTTC CASSSTPGPPREETQYF
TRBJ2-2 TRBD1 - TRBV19 TGTGCCAGTAGTATCCGGACAGGGGGCTTGGGGGGTACCGGGGAGCTGTTTTTT CASSIRTGGLGGTGELFF
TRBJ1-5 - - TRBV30 TGTGCCTGGACCCTACCCGGGGATAGCAATCAGCCCCAGCATTTT CAWTLPGDSNQPQHF
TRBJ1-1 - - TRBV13 TGTGCCAGCAGCTTACGGGGACCTGGCGAAGCTTTCTTT CASSLRGPGEAFF
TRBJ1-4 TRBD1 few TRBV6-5 TGTGCCAGCAGTTACTCCGGGACAGGGGATGAAAAACTGTTTTTT CASSYSGTGDEKLFF
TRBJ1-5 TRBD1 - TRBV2 TGTGCCAGCAGTGATTGGGACAGGGGGGATAGCAATCAGCCCCAGCATTTT CASSDWDRGDSNQPQHF
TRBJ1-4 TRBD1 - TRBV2 TGTGCCAGCAGACCTGGACAGGCCTCAACTAATGAAAAACTGTTTTTT CASRPGQASTNEKLFF
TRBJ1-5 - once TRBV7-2 TGTGCCAGCAGCTTAGGAGGAGGTTATAGCAATCAGCCCCAGCATTTT CASSLGGGYSNQPQHF
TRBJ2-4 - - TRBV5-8 TGTGCCAGCAGCTTGGTATCCGGGGGCGGAGACATTCAGTACTTC CASSLVSGGGDIQYF
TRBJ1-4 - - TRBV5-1 TGCGCCAGCAGCTTAAGCCGGGTGAATGAAAAACTGTTTTTT CASSLSRVNEKLFF
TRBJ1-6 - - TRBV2 TGTGCCAGCTCCTTAGAGGGGCCTGATACCCTCCACTTT CASSLEGPDTLHF
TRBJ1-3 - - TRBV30 TGTGCCTGGAGTGAGGGTTGGGCAGGAAACACCATATATTTT CAWSEGWAGNTIYF
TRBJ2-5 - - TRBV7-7 TGTGCTAGCAGCTTAGCCGGGAGCCAAGAGACCCAGTACTTC CASSLAGSQETQYF
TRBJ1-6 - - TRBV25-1 TGTGCCAGCAGTGAATGGGGGACGGTAAATTCACCCCTCCACTTT CASSEWGTVNSPLHF
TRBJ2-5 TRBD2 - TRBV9 TGTGCCAGCAGTGGACGACTAGCGGGGTCTAGGGAGACCCAGTACTTC CASSGRLAGSRETQYF
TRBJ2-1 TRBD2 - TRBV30 TGTGCCTGGAAAGTGACTAGCTATGAGCAGTTCTTC CAWKVTSYEQFF
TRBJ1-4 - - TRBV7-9 TGTGCCAGCAGCTTAGTGGGGACCCAGGGGCACTTCGGTGAAAAACTGTTTTTT CASSLVGTQGHFGEKLFF
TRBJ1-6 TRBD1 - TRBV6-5 TGTGCCAGCAGTTTCAAGGGGGCCCCCTATAATTCACCCCTCCACTTT CASSFKGAPYNSPLHF
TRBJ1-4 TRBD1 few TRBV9 TGTGCCAGCAGCCGCAGGGGGGGTAATGAAAAACTGTTTTTT CASSRRGGNEKLFF
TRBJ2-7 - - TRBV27 TGTGCCAGCAGTTTCGGACCGGGCCCCTACGAGCAGTACTTC CASSFGPGPYEQYF
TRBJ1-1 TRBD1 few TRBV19 TGTGCCAGTAGTACCGGACAGGGAAACACTGAAGCTTTCTTT CASSTGQGNTEAFF
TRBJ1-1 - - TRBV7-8 TGTGCCAGCAAGAGCGGGGCTGGCACTGAAGCTTTCTTT CASKSGAGTEAFF
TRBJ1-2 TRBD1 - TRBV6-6 TGTGCCAGCAGTCGACAGGGGGACTATGGCTACACCTTC CASSRQGDYGYTF